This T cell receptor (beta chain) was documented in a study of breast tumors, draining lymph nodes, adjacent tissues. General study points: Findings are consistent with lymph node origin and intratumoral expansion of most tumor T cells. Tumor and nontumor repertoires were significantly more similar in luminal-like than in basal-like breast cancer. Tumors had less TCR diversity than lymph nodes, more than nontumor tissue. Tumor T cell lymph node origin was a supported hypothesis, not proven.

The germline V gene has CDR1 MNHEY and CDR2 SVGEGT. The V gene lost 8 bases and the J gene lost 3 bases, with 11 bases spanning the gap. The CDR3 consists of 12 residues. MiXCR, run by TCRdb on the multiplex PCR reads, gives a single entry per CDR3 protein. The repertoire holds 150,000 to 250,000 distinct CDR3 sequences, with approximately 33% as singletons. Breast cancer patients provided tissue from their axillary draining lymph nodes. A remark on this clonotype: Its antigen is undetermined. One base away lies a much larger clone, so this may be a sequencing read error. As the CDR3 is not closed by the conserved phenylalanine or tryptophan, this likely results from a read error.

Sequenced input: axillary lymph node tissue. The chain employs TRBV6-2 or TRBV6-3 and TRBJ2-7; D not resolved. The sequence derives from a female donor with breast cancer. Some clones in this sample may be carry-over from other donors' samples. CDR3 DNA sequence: TGTGCCAGCGGGGAACCATTCTACGAGCAGTACCTC. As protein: CASGEPFYEQYL.